This TCR beta chain was sequenced for a study of cytomegalovirus exposure and HLA in healthy donors. Remarks on this clone: Its antigen is as yet unknown.

Points from the study as a whole: About 90% or about 30% of the time was how often most TCR beta V segments were productive, according to an earlier analysis. It was taken for granted in presence/absence analyses that sequencing depth across donors was roughly uniform. Reports credit the classifier with highly specific, highly sensitive diagnosis of cytomegalovirus status.

CDR3 length: 11 amino acids. The germline V gene encodes CDR1 SQVTM and CDR2 ANQGSEA. V was clipped by 7 bases and J by 7 bases, with 13 bases between them. The PCR ran on 60 Vbeta and 13 Jbeta primers. The table came from immunoSEQ multiplex PCR; TCRdb's copy has only in-frame clones and leaves some out. The sample shows 85,000 to 100,000 clones, roughly three quarters of them seen only once. The sequencing sample was made of PBMCs. V and J are TRBV29-1 and TRBJ1-1; D call uncertain. This receptor was obtained from a woman in her thirties or forties in good health and CMV-seronegative. The CDR3 DNA reads TGCAGCGAAAGAGCCGGGGTTGAAGCTTTCTTT. This encodes CSERAGVEAFF. Using reference TRBV29-1 and TRBJ1-1 for the parts outside the CDR3, the full variable domain is SAVISQKPSRDICQRGTSLTIQCQVDSQVTMMFWYRQQPGQSLTLIATANQGSEATYESGFVIDKFPISRPNLTFSTLTVSNMSPEDSSIYLCSERAGVEAFFGQGTRLTVV.